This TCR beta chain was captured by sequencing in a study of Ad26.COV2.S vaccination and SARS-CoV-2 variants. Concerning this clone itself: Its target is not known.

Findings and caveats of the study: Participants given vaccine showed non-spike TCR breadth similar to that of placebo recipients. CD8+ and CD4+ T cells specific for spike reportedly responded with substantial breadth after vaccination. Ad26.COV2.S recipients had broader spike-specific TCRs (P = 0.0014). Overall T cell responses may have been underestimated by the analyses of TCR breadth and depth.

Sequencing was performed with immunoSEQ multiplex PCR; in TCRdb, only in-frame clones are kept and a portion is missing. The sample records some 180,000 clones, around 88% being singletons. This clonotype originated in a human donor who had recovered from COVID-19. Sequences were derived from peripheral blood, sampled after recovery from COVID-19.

The CDR3 bases are TGTGCCAGCAGGGAGGGTCAGATCACAGATACGCAGTATTTT. This sequence encodes CASREGQITDTQYF. The chain links TRBV2 to TRBJ2-3, with a tentative D call TRBD2 (6 bases). CDR1 and CDR2 (germline): SNHLY, FYNNEI. The CDR3 has 14 residues. V was pared by 6 bases and J by 2 bases, with 12 bases between.